This T cell receptor beta chain was found in a study of cytomegalovirus exposure and HLA in healthy donors. The study's findings and limits: In a later analysis, common viral pathogens appeared linked to several of the most significant clusters. About 90% or about 30% of the time was how often most TCR beta V segments were productive, according to an earlier analysis. Upon later analysis, TCR association rates were observed to vary by HLA locus, being highest for DRB1 and lowest for HLA-C.

CDR1 and CDR2 (germline): SGDLS, YYNGEE. Trimming at V came to 1 base and at J to 0 bases, leaving 4 bases not matched to a gene. This CDR3 is 16 amino acids long. With regard to this clone: Its antigen is undetermined.

The PCR made use of 60 Vbeta and 13 Jbeta primers. Methods used by the authors: Roughly 12 million shared chains were among approximately 87 million unique TCR beta chains counted in a later analysis. Clones were sequenced by immunoSEQ multiplex PCR, and TCRdb holds only the in-frame ones, with some missing. V and J calls and clone size are as listed in that table; D and trimming were resolved from the DNA. This sample has roughly 180,000 clones, with more than 60% found just once. Sequencing was carried out using PBMCs. This sequence joins TRBV9 and TRBJ1-3, with 7 bases matching TRBD1. This TCR was recovered from a woman aged 55-69 years in good health and CMV-seropositive. CDR3 DNA sequence: TGTGCCAGCAGCGTACTCGGGACAGACTCTGGAAACACCATATATTTT. Amino acid sequence: CASSVLGTDSGNTIYF.